Below, 10 T cell receptor beta chains from the same sample are listed, as sequenced in a study of T cells of healthy individuals. TCRdb fed the 5' RACE reads into MiXCR, producing one record per CDR3 protein. The sample gives 75,000 to 95,000 distinct CDR3 sequences, around 5.1% of which show up once; approximately 8% is in the top ten. The receptor set was obtained from a female donor in good health.

The V gene is TRBV29-1, the J gene TRBJ1-2, with a tentative D call TRBD1 (5 bases). V lost 1 base, J lost 8 bases, and 17 bases lay in between. The CDR3 loop spans 14 amino acids. Germline V gene sequence: CDR1 SQVTM, CDR2 ANQGSEA. In nucleotides, the CDR3 is TGCAGCGTTGAAGGGTCAGGGCGAGTAAAAGGCTACACCTTC. Translating gives CSVEGSGRVKGYTF.

There are many counts of this clonotype. The rearrangement links TRBV4-3 to TRBJ1-3, with D hard to call. The V gene lost 1 base and the J gene lost 3 bases, with 4 bases spanning the gap. The length of the CDR3 is 13 residues. CDR1 is LGHNA, CDR2 YSLEER, per germline. This chain's CDR3 is CASSQGFGNTIYF. The CDR3 DNA follows: TGCGCCAGCAGCCAAGGGTTTGGAAACACCATATATTTT.

This clonotype was found many times. V usage is TRBV3-1 and J usage is TRBJ2-7; the D is unclear. The V gene lost 4 bases and the J gene lost 2 bases, with 15 bases spanning the gap. The CDR3 spans 15 residues. The V gene's germline CDR1 is LGHDT and CDR2 YNNKEL (reference sequence). The DNA of the CDR3 is TGTGCCAGCAGCCCCAGTTCCATAACAACCTACGAGCAGTACTTC. Its translation: CASSPSSITTYEQYF.

CDR3 in DNA: TGTGCCAGCAGCCTACTCGGACTAGCGGGAGCTGGGGCCAACGTCCTGACTTTC. Protein sequence: CASSLLGLAGAGANVLTF. The chain carries TRBV6-5 and TRBJ2-6; 13 bases match TRBD2. There are 18 residues in the CDR3. The trim removed 6 bases at V and 2 bases at J, leaving 7 bases unmatched. Germline V CDR1 and CDR2: MNHEY, SVGAGI.

This clonotype was observed a handful of times. J is TRBJ1-1 and V is TRBV6-6; maybe TRBD1 (6 bases). The germline V gene encodes CDR1 MNHNY and CDR2 SVGAGI (reference sequence). This CDR3 region has 20 residues. Trimming left V 0 bases short and J 0 bases short, with 23 bases between. CDR3 sequence (DNA): TGTGCCAGCAGTTACTCGGGCCTTCGGCGAGGGGGGTCCATGAACACTGAAGCTTTCTTT. Its translation: CASSYSGLRRGGSMNTEAFF.

This CDR3 reads CAIKGKGGNSPLHF. CDR3 bases: TGTGCCATCAAAGGGAAAGGGGGAAATTCACCCCTCCACTTT. V gene TRBV10-3 combines with J gene TRBJ1-6; possible D gene TRBD1, 6 bases. The CDR3 sequence is 14 residues long. Trimming left V 7 bases short and J 7 bases short, with 14 bases between. From germline, CDR1 is ENHRY and CDR2 SYGVKD.

This clonotype was picked up many times. This chain links TRBV5-5 with TRBJ2-7; no reliable D call. The CDR3 consists of 14 residues. With 4 bases removed from V and 8 bases from J, the gap between germline ends came to 19 bases. The germline gives CDR1 SGHKS, CDR2 YYEKEE (reference sequence). The CDR3 loop is CASSMNFDHSKQYF. Here the CDR3 DNA reads TGTGCCAGCAGCATGAATTTCGACCATTCTAAGCAGTACTTC.

This chain uses TRBV7-9 with TRBJ1-1; a weak D match, TRBD1 (6 bases). The CDR3 consists of 14 residues. V gave up 6 bases and J gave up 2 bases, with 13 bases separating them. Germline V gene sequence: CDR1 SEHNR, CDR2 FQNEAQ (reference sequence). The CDR3 region has the DNA TGTGCCAGCAGGTTGACAGGTCCTAACACTGAAGCTTTCTTT. It is translated as CASRLTGPNTEAFF. Drawing the rest from reference TRBV7-9 and TRBJ1-1, the complete variable domain is DTGVSQNPRHKITKRGQNVTFRCDPISEHNRLYWYRQTLGQGPEFLTYFQNEAQLEKSRLLSDRFSAERPKGSFSTLEIQRTEQGDSAMYLCASRLTGPNTEAFFGQGTRLTVV.

Ten or more counts support this clonotype. This chain uses TRBV28 with TRBJ1-1; 7 bases line up with TRBD1. Germline CDR1 reads MDHEN; CDR2 reads SYDVKM. CDR3 length equals 13 residues. Trimming removed 6 bases from V and 3 bases from J; junction bases left unmatched: 4. CDR3 sequence (DNA): TGTGCCAGCAGCTCCGACAGGGACACTGAAGCTTTCTTT. Protein: CASSSDRDTEAFF.

This clonotype was detected ten times or more. V and J are TRBV4-2 and TRBJ1-5, with D maybe TRBD1 (5 bases). The V end was cut by 0 bases, the J end by 7 bases, with 7 bases between. The CDR3 is made up of 13 amino acids. Germline V lookup: CDR1 LGHNA, CDR2 YNFKEQ. The CDR3 protein is CASSQDWGQPQHF. CDR3 coding DNA: TGTGCCAGCAGCCAAGATTGGGGGCAGCCCCAGCATTTT.